Included here is one T cell receptor (beta chain) sequence, with context. The sample comes from a study of control samples from healthy donors and cancer patients. Sequenced by immunoSEQ multiplex PCR; TCRdb stores in-frame clones only, minus some. Of about 130,000 clones in the sample, 85% to 95% were seen once. The CDR3 sequence is 19 residues long. Trimming shortened V by 2 bases and J by 5 bases, and 24 bases separated the two germline ends. From germline, CDR1 is MGHRA and CDR2 YSYEKL. Source material: blood. The clonotype was recovered from a man younger than 35 in good health. V and J are TRBV4-1 and TRBJ2-2; maybe TRBD1 (5 bases). CDR3 sequence reads: CASSQSQGSYGWGTGELFF. The CDR3 DNA sequence: TGCGCCAGCAGCCAAAGCCAGGGTTCCTACGGGTGGGGAACCGGGGAGCTGTTTTTT.